Shown below are 22 T cell receptor beta chains from a single sample sequenced in a study of T cell responses to AZD1222 COVID-19 vaccine. This table comes from immunoSEQ multiplex PCR, and its TCRdb copy is limited to in-frame clones, with some not included. Counted here are 150,000 to 180,000 clones, 90% occurring once; the ten biggest clones make up approximately 1.5%. Material: peripheral blood, obtained 28 days after the second AZD1222 dose. Receptors originate from an adult who received the AZD1222 COVID-19 vaccine.

This rearrangement joins TRBV4-1 to TRBJ1-3, with 7 bases fitting TRBD1. The J segment lost 2 bases and the V segment lost 2 bases, leaving 3 bases of the junction unmatched. This CDR3 contains 15 residues. CDR1 is MGHRA and CDR2 is YSYEKL in the germline V gene. The CDR3 DNA reads TGCGCCAGCAGCCAACCTACAGGGGCTGGAAACACCATATATTTT. This translates into CASSQPTGAGNTIYF.

Note on this clone: Other nucleotide sequences from this sample produce the same CDR3. The V call is TRBV19, the J call TRBJ1-1, with D possibly matching TRBD1 (6 bases). Trimming pared 5 bases from V and 1 base from J, leaving 8 bases between. The CDR3 runs to 13 residues. The germline gives CDR1 LNHDA, CDR2 SQIVND (reference sequence). The CDR3 loop is CASSLGQNTEAFF. For the CDR3, the DNA is TGTGCCAGTAGTTTGGGACAGAACACTGAAGCTTTCTTT.

This clone was found a few times. The chain combines TRBV12-3 or TRBV12-4 with TRBJ2-2; TRBD1 might be the D (6 bases). V lost 6 bases and J 7 bases, leaving 12 bases between the germline ends. CDR3 size: 13 residues. In DNA form, the CDR3 reads TGTGCCAGCAGCCCACAGGGAATCGGGGAGCTGTTTTTT. It translates to CASSPQGIGELFF.

Comment on this clone: The missing conserved phenylalanine or tryptophan at the end of this CDR3 makes a read error likely. It is unclear where the CDR3 begins or ends on the DNA, so no DNA is shown, and the CDR3 is as TCRdb lists it. The rearrangement joins TRBV28 to TRBJ1-2; TRBD1, the D gene given by the table, was not confirmed from the DNA. The CDR3 adds up to 12 amino acids, both ends counted. Germline V gives CDR1 MDHEN, CDR2 SYDVKM. The CDR3 sequence is CASSSGPRASSL.

This chain links TRBV4-1 with TRBJ2-5; 9 nucleotides line up with TRBD1. Germline V gene data show CDR1 as MGHRA and CDR2 as YSYEKL. The CDR3 has 16 residues. V lost 4 bases and J lost 5; bases outside the gene matches: 11. The chain's CDR3 is CASSLKGGTGWETQYF. CDR3 nucleotides: TGCGCCAGCAGCCTCAAAGGAGGGACAGGGTGGGAGACCCAGTACTTC.

V is TRBV27 and J is TRBJ1-2, with D perhaps matching TRBD1 (5 bases). The germline V and J ends were trimmed by 8 bases and 2 bases, with 9 bases remaining between them. In germline, CDR1 is MNHEY, CDR2 SMNVEV (reference sequence). The CDR3 runs 12 residues. The CDR3 DNA sequence: TGTGCCAGCGCCGGGACCAACTATGGCTACACCTTC. This translates into CASAGTNYGYTF.

The gene calls are TRBV21-1 and TRBJ2-7; the D call of TRBD2 is as the table states it, not checked on the DNA. TRBV21-1 has pseudogene status. This CDR3 spans 12 amino acids. This CDR3 reads CASSNFTYEQYF. CDR3 in DNA: TGTGCCAGCAGCAACTTTACCTACGAGCAGTACTTC.

The gene calls are TRBV27 and TRBJ1-2, with 11 bases identical to TRBD1. V was clipped by 3 bases and J by 7 bases; unmatched bases: 4. The CDR3 totals 14 residues. Germline V gene lookup returns CDR1 MNHEY and CDR2 SMNVEV (reference sequence). CDR3 coding DNA: TGTGCCAGCAGTTTTGGACAGGGGGCGGGTGGCTACACCTTC. Translation: CASSFGQGAGGYTF.

The gene calls are TRBV27 and TRBJ1-5; unclear D gene. There are 15 residues in the CDR3. Germline CDR1 reads MNHEY; CDR2 reads SMNVEV (reference sequence). Trimming removed 5 bases from V and 6 bases from J, with 17 bases in between. The CDR3 region has the DNA TGTGCCAGCAGTCTGGTTTATACGGGTAGTCAGCCCCAGCATTTT. Protein: CASSLVYTGSQPQHF.

The rearrangement uses TRBV7-9 and TRBJ2-5; D uncertain. This CDR3 contains 16 residues. CDR1 and CDR2 from the germline V gene are SEHNR and FQNEAQ (reference sequence). Trimming took off 3 bases at V and 1 base at J, with 15 bases between the two ends. CDR3 loop: CASSFGPNGLQETQYF. CDR3 coding DNA: TGTGCCAGCAGCTTTGGGCCTAACGGGCTCCAAGAGACCCAGTACTTC. Using reference TRBV7-9 and TRBJ2-5 for the parts outside the CDR3, the full variable domain is DTGVSQNPRHKITKRGQNVTFRCDPISEHNRLYWYRQTLGQGPEFLTYFQNEAQLEKSRLLSDRFSAERPKGSFSTLEIQRTEQGDSAMYLCASSFGPNGLQETQYFGPGTRLLVL.

This clone has a single count. The chain employs TRBV6-5 and TRBJ2-7, with TRBD1 matching 7 bases. Germline V gene sequence: CDR1 MNHEY, CDR2 SVGAGI. After removal of 5 bases from V and 4 bases from J, the junction contained 8 bases not matched to a gene. This CDR3 is 14 amino acids long. The CDR3 is CASSHEGQLYEQYF. The CDR3 DNA follows: TGTGCCAGCAGTCATGAGGGACAGCTATACGAGCAGTACTTC.

V and J are TRBV5-1 and TRBJ2-7, with a possible D match to TRBD1 (6 bases). This CDR3 has 15 residues. Between the trimmed V and J ends, which lost 0 bases and 1 base, there was a span of 11 bases. Germline CDR1 is SGHRS and CDR2 is YFSETQ. The DNA of the CDR3 is TGCGCCAGCAGCTTGGTTGGACAGTCTTCCTACGAGCAGTACTTC. It encodes CASSLVGQSSYEQYF.

The J gene is TRBJ2-7, the V gene TRBV6-5, with D possibly matching TRBD2 (5 bases). The CDR3 has 13 residues. The V gene lost 8 bases and the J gene lost 5 bases, with 16 bases spanning the gap. Germline CDR1 is MNHEY and CDR2 is SVGAGI. The CDR3 coding sequence is TGTGCCAGCCTATCAGCGGCCATCCACGAGCAGTACTTC. Translation gives CASLSAAIHEQYF.

V usage is TRBV30 and J usage is TRBJ1-6; D is ambiguous. CDR3 length: 15 amino acids. V lost 0 bases and J lost 7, with 13 bases in between. Germline CDR1 is GTSNPN and CDR2 is SVGIG (reference sequence). CDR3 coding DNA: TGTGCCTGGAGTGTACTAGGGCCTACAAATTCACCCCTCCACTTT. Its protein is CAWSVLGPTNSPLHF. The full variable domain, its missing parts supplied by reference TRBV30 and TRBJ1-6, is SQTIHQWPATLVQPVGSPLSLECTVEGTSNPNLYWYRQAAGRGLQLLFYSVGIGQISSEVPQNLSASRPQDRQFILSSKKLLLSDSGFYLCAWSVLGPTNSPLHFGNGTRLTVT.

This sequence joins TRBV5-6 and TRBJ1-3, with D perhaps matching TRBD1 (5 bases). The length of the CDR3 is 16 residues. V shed 0 bases and J shed 4 bases, with 14 bases lying between them. Germline-derived CDR1 and CDR2 are SGHDT and YYEEEE. As DNA, the CDR3 is TGTGCCAGCAGCTTGGCGGGGGATAGCATCGGAAACACCATATATTTT. Its protein product is CASSLAGDSIGNTIYF. The full variable domain, completed using reference TRBV5-6 and TRBJ1-3, is DAGVTQSPTHLIKTRGQQVTLRCSPKSGHDTVSWYQQALGQGPQFIFQYYEEEERQRGNFPDRFSGHQFPNYSSELNVNALLLGDSALYLCASSLAGDSIGNTIYFGEGSWLTVV.

The chain couples TRBV6-2 or TRBV6-3 to TRBJ1-5; perhaps TRBD1 as D (6 bases). The germline gives CDR1 MNHEY, CDR2 SVGEGT. The CDR3 is 17 residues long. V dropped 2 bases and J dropped 4 bases, with 18 bases sitting between them. The CDR3 is CASSYASTGTGNQPQHF. CDR3 coding DNA: TGTGCCAGCAGTTACGCCAGCACAGGGACGGGAAATCAGCCCCAGCATTTT.

J is TRBJ1-1 and V is TRBV3-1 (or the pseudogene TRBV3-2); D gene unclear. Trimming removed 4 bases from V and 1 base from J, with 10 bases in between. The CDR3 has 14 amino acids. CDR1 is LGHDT, CDR2 YNNKEL, per germline (reference sequence). The CDR3 spells CASSRTRRNTEAFF. The CDR3 DNA reads TGTGCCAGCAGCCGGACCCGTCGGAACACTGAAGCTTTCTTT.

The rearrangement joins TRBV18 to TRBJ1-3; D call uncertain. The length of the CDR3 is 17 residues. Trimming stripped 3 bases from V and 3 bases from J, with 18 bases between. Germline CDR1 and CDR2: KGHSH and LQKENI. The chain's CDR3 is CASSPVVRVGGGNTIYF. CDR3 bases: TGTGCCAGCTCACCCGTTGTGCGGGTTGGTGGTGGAAACACCATATATTTT.

The gene calls are TRBV9 and TRBJ1-5; a possible D gene is TRBD1 (6 bases). Germline V CDR1 and CDR2: SGDLS, YYNGEE. V lost 4 bases to trimming and J lost 9 bases, with 17 bases between them. CDR3 length: 14 amino acids. CDR3 amino acids: CASSRGSPFGPQHF. CDR3 nucleotide sequence: TGTGCCAGCAGCAGGGGGTCACCTTTCGGGCCCCAGCATTTT.

The V gene is TRBV28, the J gene TRBJ2-3, with 9 bases lining up with TRBD2. Per the germline V gene, CDR1 is MDHEN and CDR2 is SYDVKM. Trimming at V came to 3 bases and at J to 2 bases, leaving 9 bases not matched to a gene. CDR3 length: 17 amino acids. As DNA, the CDR3 is TGTGCCAGCAGTTTTGAGGCTAGCGGGACGGTCACAGATACGCAGTATTTT. Protein: CASSFEASGTVTDTQYF.

The chain employs TRBV30 and TRBJ1-2; D might be TRBD1 (5 bases). V lost 0 bases to trimming and J lost 7 bases, with 12 bases between them. Germline assignment: CDR1 GTSNPN and CDR2 SVGIG (reference sequence). The CDR3 contains 13 residues. CDR3 sequence (DNA): TGTGCCTGGAGTGTACGCAGGGCCACTGGCTACACCTTC. Encoded protein: CAWSVRRATGYTF.

This chain uses TRBV9 with TRBJ2-7; TRBD2 agrees at 14 bases. Germline loops: CDR1 SGDLS, CDR2 YYNGEE. V shed 4 bases, J shed 5 bases, and the junction held 14 bases outside the gene matches. The CDR3 length is 18 residues. This chain's CDR3 is CASSPPDGLAGGRHEQYF. In DNA, the CDR3 is TGTGCCAGCAGCCCCCCCGACGGACTAGCGGGGGGCCGGCACGAGCAGTACTTC.